The source of this T cell receptor (beta chain) is a study of shared clonotypes between healthy human individuals (TCRdb year 2020). Turning to the overall study: The cohort comprised two women and a few men aged 18 to 49 years. Libraries were prepared and TCR repertoires were sequenced by different laboratories using diverse techniques, in order to increase sequencing depth and limit assay-specific biases. The study deeply sequenced blood TCR repertoires of about 5 healthy adults to estimate repertoire size and the extent of clonotype sharing between individuals. For each donor, CD4 naive and CD4 memory were each run on three plates, CD8 naive on two plates, and CD8 memory on one plate. Between about 0.9 and 10 billion PBMCs per donor were obtained by leukapheresis. General findings and caveats noted by the study authors: Pairwise subsampling led to the expectation that sequencing depth would affect the degree of clonotype sharing among donors. Compared with non-shared clonotypes, the clonotypes found in all four sorted-subset donors had higher generation probabilities. When a handful of donors were compared, the shared fraction of clonotypes was about 5.5% for naive CD4, roughly 3.3% for naive CD8, roughly 2.3% for memory CD4, and around 0.37% for memory CD8. Sampling was limited to blood, and TCR repertoires in tissue likely differ from TCR repertoires in blood. Naive subsets generally had larger estimated clonotype richness than memory subsets. Incomplete sequencing was indicated by rarefaction of sorted-subset datasets, despite the large sequencing depth. Because the study included only a small number of donors, the genetic and exposure-history diversity represented was limited.

Healthy HIV-negative adults with no recently reported acute infections or vaccinations were included as donors. Every donor was a Caucasian adult living in Nashville, Tennessee, USA. Magnetic negative selection was used to enrich CD4+ T cells, after which naive cells were positively selected on CD45RA and the negative fraction became the memory subset. Blood was obtained by leukapheresis, after which PBMCs were separated by Ficoll-Histopaque density gradient centrifugation and cryopreserved in liquid nitrogen vapor phase. Analytical flow cytometry was used to check the purity and quantity of each magnetically sorted T cell population. Each sorted fraction had its genomic DNA isolated and then quantified by UV absorbance on a Nanodrop 2000c. Using the deep immunoSEQ assay, multiplex PCR amplified TCR CDR3 regions from genomic DNA. For each cell subset, the extracted genomic DNA was distributed evenly across all wells of several immunoSEQ 96-well plates, and each plate served as one replicate. For sorted subsets, each replicate PCR was loaded with approximately 200 ng genomic DNA, equivalent to 30,000 to 35,000 T cell genomes. Purified libraries were quantified with a Qubit 3.0 fluorometer, sized on a Bioanalyzer 2100, and re-quantified with the KAPA Library Quantification kit. Every immunoSEQ 96-well plate was sequenced on a dedicated single-read 150-cycle Illumina NextSeq 550 flow cell. Processing in the source paper ran as follows. Because the immunoSEQ output included only junctional sequences and no quality scores, the filtering could not be the same as the filtering used for full-length reads. To assign V/J genes and CDR3, sequences were annotated against IMGT germline references using PyIR, a Python wrapper for IgBLAST v1.9. Reads with weak V/J assignments (E-value above 1e-6), missing CDR3, stop codons, out-of-frame junctions, or ambiguous translated residues were removed. A V3J clonotype was defined by an identical inferred V gene, J gene, and CDR3 amino acid sequence. To compute the percentage overlap between repertoires, the number of shared unique clonotypes was divided by the size of the smaller repertoire. Three approaches were used to assess repertoire richness: RTK rarefaction, the Chao1 estimator, and Recon v2.1 estimates of unobserved clonotypes. Generation probabilities were computed with OLGA for all TCRbeta clonotypes obtained by the gDNA method from a few donors. TCRdb's version of the immuneACCESS table is confined to in-frame rearrangements and falls short of the full clone set. An unresolved V gene accounts for under half of the shortfall where checked; the remainder is of unknown origin. V, J and clone size were drawn from that table, and D and trimming were deduced from the DNA. This sample gives some 2,500,000 clones in total; less than 95% of them show up just once. The ten largest clones add up to 0.3% to 0.45% of the sample.

This clone was detected a few times. Its antigen is unknown. No qualities accompany the bases; no much larger clone lies one base away. Sequencing input: naive CD4+ T cells from PBMCs. The cell subset or site label on this specimen signifies: CD45RA+ positively selected. The TCR originated in a man younger than 35 in good health. Some clones in this sample may be carry-over from other donors' samples.

The CDR3 sequence is CASSRSNGYTF. The DNA reads as follows: TGTGCCAGCAGTCGATCAAATGGCTACACCTTC. The chain joins TRBV28 to TRBJ1-2, with the identity of the D gene unclear. The germline ends are 7 bases apart after V is trimmed by 5 bases and J by 6 bases. The CDR3 runs 11 amino acids, cysteine and phenylalanine included. Only the CDR3 part of the read is kept: 33 bases, read in frame from the first base. CDR1 MDHEN and CDR2 SYDVKM are derived from the germline V gene.